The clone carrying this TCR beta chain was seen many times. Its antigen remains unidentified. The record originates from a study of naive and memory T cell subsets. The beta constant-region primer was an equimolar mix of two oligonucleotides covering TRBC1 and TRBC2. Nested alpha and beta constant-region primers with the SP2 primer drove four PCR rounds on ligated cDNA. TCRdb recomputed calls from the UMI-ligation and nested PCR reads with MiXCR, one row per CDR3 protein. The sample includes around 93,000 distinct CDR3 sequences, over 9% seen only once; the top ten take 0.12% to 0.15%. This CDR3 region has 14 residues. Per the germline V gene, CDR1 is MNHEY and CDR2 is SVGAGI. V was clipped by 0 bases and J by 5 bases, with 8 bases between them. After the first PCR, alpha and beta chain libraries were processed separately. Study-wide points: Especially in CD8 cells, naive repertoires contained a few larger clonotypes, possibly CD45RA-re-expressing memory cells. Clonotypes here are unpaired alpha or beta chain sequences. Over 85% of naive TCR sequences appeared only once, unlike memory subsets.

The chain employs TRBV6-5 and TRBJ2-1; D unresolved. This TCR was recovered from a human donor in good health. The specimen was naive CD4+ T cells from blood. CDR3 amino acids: CASSYSGSNNEQFF. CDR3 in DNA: TGTGCCAGCAGTTACTCAGGAAGCAACAATGAGCAGTTCTTC.